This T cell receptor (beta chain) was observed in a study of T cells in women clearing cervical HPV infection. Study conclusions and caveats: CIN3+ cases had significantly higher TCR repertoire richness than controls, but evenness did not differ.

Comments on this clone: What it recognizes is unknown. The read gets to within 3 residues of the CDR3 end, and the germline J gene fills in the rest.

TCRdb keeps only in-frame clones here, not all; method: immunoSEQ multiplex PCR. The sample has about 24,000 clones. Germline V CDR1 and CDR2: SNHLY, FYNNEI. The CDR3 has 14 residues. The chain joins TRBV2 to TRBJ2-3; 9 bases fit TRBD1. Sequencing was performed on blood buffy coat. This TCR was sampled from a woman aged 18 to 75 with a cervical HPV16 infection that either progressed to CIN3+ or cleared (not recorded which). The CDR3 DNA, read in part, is TGTGCCAGTTCTGGACAGGGGAGCAATCAGCCG. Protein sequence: CASSGQGSNQP. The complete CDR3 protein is CASSGQGSNQPQYF.